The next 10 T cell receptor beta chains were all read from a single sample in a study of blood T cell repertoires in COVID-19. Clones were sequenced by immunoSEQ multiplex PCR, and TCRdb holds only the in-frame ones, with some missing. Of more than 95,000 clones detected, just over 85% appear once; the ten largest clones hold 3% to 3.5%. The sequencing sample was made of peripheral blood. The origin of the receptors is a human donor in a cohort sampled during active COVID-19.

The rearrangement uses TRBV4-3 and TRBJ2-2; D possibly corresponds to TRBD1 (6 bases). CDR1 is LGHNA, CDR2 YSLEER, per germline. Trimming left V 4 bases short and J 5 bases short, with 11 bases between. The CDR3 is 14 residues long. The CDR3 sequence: CASSRARGTGELFF. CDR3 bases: TGCGCCAGCAGCCGGGCGAGGGGGACCGGGGAGCTGTTTTTT.

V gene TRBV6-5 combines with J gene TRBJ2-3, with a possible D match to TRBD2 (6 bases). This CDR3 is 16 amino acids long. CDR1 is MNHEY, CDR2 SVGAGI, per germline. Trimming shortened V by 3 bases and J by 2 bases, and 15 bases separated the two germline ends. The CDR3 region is CASSYLETSVTDTQYF. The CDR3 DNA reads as TGTGCCAGCAGTTATTTGGAGACTAGTGTCACAGATACGCAGTATTTT.

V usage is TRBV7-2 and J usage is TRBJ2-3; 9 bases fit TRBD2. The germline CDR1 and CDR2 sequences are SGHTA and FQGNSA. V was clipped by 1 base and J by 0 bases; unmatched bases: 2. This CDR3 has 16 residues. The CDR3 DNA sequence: TGTGCCAGCAGCTTAGTGGCGGGAGGGAGCACAGATACGCAGTATTTT. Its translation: CASSLVAGGSTDTQYF.

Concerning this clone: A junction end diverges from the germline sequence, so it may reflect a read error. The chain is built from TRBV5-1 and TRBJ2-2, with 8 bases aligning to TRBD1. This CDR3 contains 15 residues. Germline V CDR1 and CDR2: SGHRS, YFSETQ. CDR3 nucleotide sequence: TGCGCCAGCAGTTTGGACAGGGCGGGCACCGGGGAGCTGTTTTTT. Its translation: CASSLDRAGTGELFF. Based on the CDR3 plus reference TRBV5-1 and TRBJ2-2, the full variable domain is KAGVTQTPRYLIKTRGQQVTLSCSPISGHRSVSWYQQTPGQGLQFLFEYFSETQRNKGNFPGRFSGRQFSNSRSEMNVSTLELGDSALYLCASSLDRAGTGELFFGEGSRLTVL.

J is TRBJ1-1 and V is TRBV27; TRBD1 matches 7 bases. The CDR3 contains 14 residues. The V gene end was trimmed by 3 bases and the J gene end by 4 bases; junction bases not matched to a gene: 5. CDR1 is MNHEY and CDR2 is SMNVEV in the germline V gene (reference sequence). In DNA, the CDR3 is TGTGCCAGCAGTTTCGGAGGGACAGCCACTGAAGCTTTCTTT. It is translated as CASSFGGTATEAFF.

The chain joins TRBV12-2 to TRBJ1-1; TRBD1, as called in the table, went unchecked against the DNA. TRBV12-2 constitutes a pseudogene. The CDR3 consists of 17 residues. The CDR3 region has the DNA TGTGCAAGTCGCTTAGAGGGGGCGGGGCAGGGGAACACTGAAGCTTTCTTT. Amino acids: CASRLEGAGQGNTEAFF.

In DNA, the CDR3 is TGCGCCAGCAGCCAAGATCTAACGCTGGCGGGCTATGGCTACACCTTC. Residues: CASSQDLTLAGYGYTF. This chain joins TRBV4-1 and TRBJ1-2; D is ambiguous. The CDR3 consists of 16 residues. The germline gives CDR1 MGHRA, CDR2 YSYEKL. The V and J ends lost 0 bases and 4 bases respectively, with 15 bases between them.

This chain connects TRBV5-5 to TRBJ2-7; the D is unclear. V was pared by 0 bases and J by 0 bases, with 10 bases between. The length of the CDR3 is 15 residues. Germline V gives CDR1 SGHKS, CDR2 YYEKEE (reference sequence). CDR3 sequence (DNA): TGTGCCAGCAGCTTGGCGCCGCTCAGCTCCTACGAGCAGTACTTC. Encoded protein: CASSLAPLSSYEQYF.

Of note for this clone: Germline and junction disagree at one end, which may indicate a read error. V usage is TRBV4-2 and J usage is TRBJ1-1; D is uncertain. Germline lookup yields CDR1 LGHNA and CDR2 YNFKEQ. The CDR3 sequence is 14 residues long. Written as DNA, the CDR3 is TGTGCCAGCAGCAAAGATGCCAGGAACACTGAAGCTTTCTTT. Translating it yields CASSKDARNTEAFF.

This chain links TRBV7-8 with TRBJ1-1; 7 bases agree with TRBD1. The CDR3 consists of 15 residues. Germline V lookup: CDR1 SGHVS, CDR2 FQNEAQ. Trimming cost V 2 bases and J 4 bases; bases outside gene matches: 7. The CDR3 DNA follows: TGTGCCAGCAGCTTACGGTTCGGGGACAGCACTGAAGCTTTCTTT. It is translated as CASSLRFGDSTEAFF. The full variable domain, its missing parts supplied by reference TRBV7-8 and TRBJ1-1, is GAGVSQSPRYKVAKRGQDVALRCDPISGHVSLFWYQQALGQGPEFLTYFQNEAQLDKSGLPSDRFFAERPEGSVSTLKIQRTQQEDSAVYLCASSLRFGDSTEAFFGQGTRLTVV.